These 4 T cell receptor beta chains were all obtained from the same sample, sequenced in a study of cytomegalovirus exposure and HLA in healthy donors. The primer mix had 60 Vbeta and 13 Jbeta primers. The protocol was immunoSEQ multiplex PCR, while the TCRdb copy is restricted to in-frame clones and leaves out a portion. The sample has about 81,000 clones, about 80% seen once. The sequenced material came from PBMCs. The source is a man aged 45 to 65 in good health and CMV-seropositive.

This rearrangement joins TRBV20-1 to TRBJ2-7, with 8 positions matching TRBD2. This CDR3 region has 11 residues. CDR1 is DFQATT, CDR2 SNEGSKA, per germline (reference sequence). The J segment lost 7 bases and the V segment lost 5 bases, leaving 4 bases of the junction unmatched. The CDR3 DNA reads as TGCAGTGCTGAAGCTAGCGGGGAGCAGTACTTC. It codes for CSAEASGEQYF.

A note on this clone: A junction boundary mismatches the germline segment, possibly from a read error. This chain joins TRBV7-9 and TRBJ1-1, with D perhaps matching TRBD1 (6 bases). Germline V gene data show CDR1 as SEHNR and CDR2 as FQNEAQ (reference sequence). This CDR3 has 13 residues. CDR3 in amino acids: CSSSPLQGLEAFF. The CDR3 DNA reads as TGTTCCAGCAGCCCTCTACAGGGCCTCGAAGCTTTCTTT.

V gene TRBV29-1 combines with J gene TRBJ2-1; 10 bases map to TRBD2. The CDR3 length is 16 residues. Germline-derived CDR1 and CDR2 are SQVTM and ANQGSEA. The junction had 10 bases not matched to a gene; V was cut back by 7 bases and J by 1 base. The CDR3 is CSGRSSGGGSYNEQFF. In DNA, the CDR3 is TGCAGCGGGCGATCTAGCGGGGGCGGGTCCTACAATGAGCAGTTCTTC.

This clone was observed a handful of times. The sample contains more than one DNA sequence encoding this CDR3. The V gene is TRBV6-5, the J gene TRBJ2-1; perhaps TRBD2 as D (5 bases). V was cut by 8 bases and J by 8 bases, with 19 bases left in between. This CDR3 is built from 14 residues. The germline gives CDR1 MNHEY, CDR2 SVGAGI. The CDR3 is CASRRIGETYEQFF. The CDR3 region has the DNA TGTGCCAGCCGGAGGATTGGGGAGACATATGAGCAGTTCTTC.